These T cell receptor beta chains were read from a single sample in a study of T-cell reconstitution after alpha-beta-depleted transplantation in children. TCRdb reprocessed the PCR reads via MiXCR and lists one record per CDR3 protein. The table has around 440,000 distinct CDR3 sequences, around 15% seen once. Sample: PBMCs, mostly from graft donor cells, taken 360 days after TCRalphabeta/CD19-depleted stem cell transplant. These receptors were taken from a boy younger than two who had a stem cell transplant for Wiskott-Aldrich syndrome, so the T cells may come from the graft donor. Each CDR3 is given with its conserved first and last residue. Not every row has a clone size; where given, it reads once, few, many or a size class.

abundance: few; j_gene: TRBJ2-7; v_gene: TRBV12-3/TRBV12-4; CDR3aa: CASSFGQFEYF
abundance: few; j_gene: TRBJ2-5; v_gene: TRBV7-9; CDR3aa: CATGLGSETQYF
abundance: NA; j_gene: TRBJ2-1; v_gene: TRBV20-1; CDR3aa: CSARQGSPYNEQFF
abundance: NA; j_gene: TRBJ2-7; v_gene: TRBV20-1; CDR3aa: CSARVFPPTGARPGEQYF
abundance: NA; j_gene: TRBJ2-2; v_gene: TRBV7-9; CDR3aa: CASSPQTGWAGELFF
abundance: NA; j_gene: TRBJ2-5; v_gene: TRBV10-3; CDR3aa: CAISQGAVDQETQYF
abundance: once; j_gene: TRBJ2-7; v_gene: TRBV29-1; CDR3aa: CSAQGLTTYEQYF
abundance: NA; j_gene: TRBJ2-2; v_gene: TRBV5-6; CDR3aa: CASSSPIGQNTGELFF
abundance: NA; j_gene: TRBJ2-3; v_gene: TRBV12-3/TRBV12-4; CDR3aa: CASSSGLAGTFTDTQYF
abundance: NA; j_gene: TRBJ2-1; v_gene: TRBV7-9; CDR3aa: CASSLGGTGNEQFF
abundance: NA; j_gene: TRBJ2-2; v_gene: TRBV20-1; CDR3aa: CSARDPDFSGELFF
abundance: NA; j_gene: TRBJ2-3; v_gene: TRBV5-1; CDR3aa: CASSWVVATDTQYF
abundance: NA; j_gene: TRBJ2-2; v_gene: TRBV5-4; CDR3aa: CASSWAGDRTGELFF
abundance: NA; j_gene: TRBJ2-7; v_gene: TRBV2; CDR3aa: CASNEGREQYF
abundance: NA; j_gene: TRBJ2-2; v_gene: TRBV29-1; CDR3aa: CSVDSWNTGELFF
abundance: few; j_gene: TRBJ2-7; v_gene: TRBV3-1; CDR3aa: CASSQGNVAYEQYF
abundance: NA; j_gene: TRBJ2-7; v_gene: TRBV7-9; CDR3aa: CASSLDWQGADYEQYF
abundance: NA; j_gene: TRBJ2-3; v_gene: TRBV20-1; CDR3aa: CSAPGQISTDTQYF
abundance: many; j_gene: TRBJ2-7; v_gene: TRBV6-5; CDR3aa: CASSYSRLGTNYEQYF
abundance: once; j_gene: TRBJ2-1; v_gene: TRBV7-2; CDR3aa: CASSLVSGRPFDEQFF
abundance: few; j_gene: TRBJ2-1; v_gene: TRBV7-9; CDR3aa: CASSPSGSHNEQFF
abundance: few; j_gene: TRBJ2-2; v_gene: TRBV6-1; CDR3aa: CASSPTGVQASNTGELFF
abundance: few; j_gene: TRBJ2-1; v_gene: TRBV12-3/TRBV12-4; CDR3aa: CASSLGCDAAYSYNEQFF
abundance: NA; j_gene: TRBJ2-1; v_gene: TRBV5-1; CDR3aa: CASSFALSSYNEQFF
abundance: many; j_gene: TRBJ1-4; v_gene: TRBV10-3; CDR3aa: CAIGGPQDNEKLFF
abundance: many; j_gene: TRBJ2-2; v_gene: TRBV7-2; CDR3aa: CASSLAQSGRAELFF
abundance: few; j_gene: TRBJ2-3; v_gene: TRBV12-3/TRBV12-4; CDR3aa: CASSLTLQGAGTDTQYF
abundance: NA; j_gene: TRBJ2-2; v_gene: TRBV10-3; CDR3aa: CAISESTRQGPNTGELFF
abundance: many; j_gene: TRBJ2-7; v_gene: TRBV3-1; CDR3aa: CASSQGRNEQYF
abundance: NA; j_gene: TRBJ2-5; v_gene: TRBV24-1; CDR3aa: CATGYGETQYF
abundance: NA; j_gene: TRBJ2-4; v_gene: TRBV29-1; CDR3aa: CSFRGARDIQYF
abundance: NA; j_gene: TRBJ2-7; v_gene: TRBV4-3; CDR3aa: CASSQASGSRYEQYF
abundance: many; j_gene: TRBJ2-3; v_gene: TRBV12-3/TRBV12-4; CDR3aa: CASSESDTQYF
abundance: few; j_gene: TRBJ1-2; v_gene: TRBV12-3/TRBV12-4; CDR3aa: CASSLQGKAYGYTF
abundance: few; j_gene: TRBJ2-5; v_gene: TRBV7-9; CDR3aa: CASSQGLAGGWEETQYF
abundance: NA; j_gene: TRBJ2-7; v_gene: TRBV11-3; CDR3aa: CASSARTSGTTYEQYF
abundance: few; j_gene: TRBJ1-4; v_gene: TRBV7-9; CDR3aa: CASSSPRTTGPNEKLFF
abundance: NA; j_gene: TRBJ2-1; v_gene: TRBV7-9; CDR3aa: CASSSMDRDGNQQFF
abundance: NA; j_gene: TRBJ1-1; v_gene: TRBV28; CDR3aa: CASIRQGPPANTEAFF
abundance: few; j_gene: TRBJ1-5; v_gene: TRBV4-1; CDR3aa: CASSRLPYQPQHF
abundance: few; j_gene: TRBJ1-4; v_gene: TRBV28; CDR3aa: CASSFQGAGEKLFF
abundance: NA; j_gene: TRBJ2-5; v_gene: TRBV7-9; CDR3aa: CASSWRLAGGSETQYF
abundance: NA; j_gene: TRBJ2-3; v_gene: TRBV5-1; CDR3aa: CASRTRRGDTQYF
abundance: NA; j_gene: TRBJ2-7; v_gene: TRBV20-1; CDR3aa: CSARDRSGSDEQYF
abundance: NA; j_gene: TRBJ2-6; v_gene: TRBV20-1; CDR3aa: CSAMDRDSGSGANVLTF
abundance: many; j_gene: TRBJ1-1; v_gene: TRBV12-3/TRBV12-4; CDR3aa: CASSSQGYTEAFF
abundance: NA; j_gene: TRBJ2-5; v_gene: TRBV7-2; CDR3aa: CASSLSSGTGGETQYF